This T cell receptor beta chain is drawn from a study (dated by TCRdb to about 2013). The listed sequencing device is Illumina Genome Analyzer IIx. TCRdb ran its own pipeline on the public reads, namely fastp trimming at Q25 and MiXCR clone calling, and kept in-frame beta chains. Each entry is one CDR3 protein sequence, shown with its most common DNA and genes. In all, the sample holds about 15,000 distinct CDR3 sequences, and approximately 37% of those were seen once. The leading ten clones occupy more than 15% of the sample. CDR1 LGHNA and CDR2 YSLEER were looked up in the germline V gene. From its cysteine to its phenylalanine, the CDR3 spans 15 amino acids. Only the CDR3 portion is preserved as DNA: 45 bases, with reading frame beginning at the first base. V is clipped by 0 bases and J by 4 bases, and the sequence between their germline boundaries is 7 bases long. This clonotype is medium-sized (0.01 to 0.1%). Its antigen is unknown. The input lacks base qualities; no much larger clone sits a single base away.

Sample: blood. The source is a human donor. Here the chain combines TRBV4-3 and TRBJ1-6; too little of a D gene remains to name it. At the DNA level, the sequence is TGCGCCAGCAGCCAAGATCGGATTTATAATTCACCCCTCCACTTT. Translated, it reads CASSQDRIYNSPLHF.